This T cell receptor (beta chain) was observed in a study of human T cells and chemical hapten exposure. Study information: Investigators sensitized 2 cm by 2 cm of upper inner arm skin with 2% DPC.

Study-wide points: Large CDR3 similarity clusters arose significantly more often from expanded TCRs than from controls.

About this clonotype itself: No antigen is known for it.

As processed by the authors: Across samples, TCR counts had a median of about 93,000 and ranged from about 23,224 to 700,000. TCRdb reprocessed the RACE reads via MiXCR and lists one record per CDR3 protein. For this entry, the V and J calls and clone size follow TCRdb and not the study's own pipeline. Here the sample spans 56,000 or so distinct CDR3 sequences, approximately 9.6% being singletons. CDR1 and CDR2 (germline): SEHNR, FQNEAQ (reference sequence). The length of the CDR3 is 14 residues. V lost 5 bases, J lost 6 bases, and 15 bases lay in between. Time point denoted: pre-sensitization, week 0. The treatment was: therapeutic diphenylcyclopropenone sensitization with weekly scalp DPC. The total RNA was obtained from whole blood that was not fractionated.

This sequence joins TRBV7-9 and TRBJ2-3; unclear D gene. This sample comprised whole blood, obtained in connection with sensitization to the hapten diphenylcyclopropenone (DPC). The sequence derives from a woman in her thirties with alopecia areata. Some clones in this sample may be carry-over from other donors' samples. In DNA, the CDR3 is TGTGCCAGCAGCCGCCGAGCTCGTGCGGATACGCAGTATTTT. It encodes CASSRRARADTQYF. Filled out from reference TRBV7-9 and TRBJ2-3, the complete variable domain reads DTGVSQNPRHKITKRGQNVTFRCDPISEHNRLYWYRQTLGQGPEFLTYFQNEAQLEKSRLLSDRFSAERPKGSFSTLEIQRTEQGDSAMYLCASSRRARADTQYFGPGTRLTVL.